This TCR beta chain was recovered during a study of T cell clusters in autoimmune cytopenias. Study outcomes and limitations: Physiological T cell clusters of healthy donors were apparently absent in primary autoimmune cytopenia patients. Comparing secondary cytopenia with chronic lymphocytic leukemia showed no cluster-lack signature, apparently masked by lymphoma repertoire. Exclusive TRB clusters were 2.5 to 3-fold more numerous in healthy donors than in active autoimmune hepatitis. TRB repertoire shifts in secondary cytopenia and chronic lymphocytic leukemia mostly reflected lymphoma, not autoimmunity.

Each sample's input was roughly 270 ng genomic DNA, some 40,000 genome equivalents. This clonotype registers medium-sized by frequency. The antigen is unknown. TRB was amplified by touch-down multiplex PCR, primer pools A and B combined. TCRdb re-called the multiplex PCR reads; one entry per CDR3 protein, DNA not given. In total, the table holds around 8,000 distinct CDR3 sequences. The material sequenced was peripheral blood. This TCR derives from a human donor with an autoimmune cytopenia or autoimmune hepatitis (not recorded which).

CDR3: CASSYDRVDNEQFF. V usage is TRBV6-5 and J usage is TRBJ2-1; TCRdb lists TRBD1, though no DNA is available to test this call. CDR3 size: 14 residues. Germline-derived CDR1 and CDR2 are MNHEY and SVGAGI.